Detailed here is one TCR beta chain. These data come from a study of technical replicates of blood from a handful of donors. Profiling relied on immunoSEQ multiplex PCR, and the TCRdb table lists in-frame clones only, not all of them. Of roughly 60,000 clones in the sample, roughly 94% were seen once. This clonotype originated in a human donor in good health. Some clones in this sample may be carry-over from other donors' samples. Sequencing was done on a sample of PBMCs.

This chain's CDR3 is CASGPPGGSYNEQFF. The CDR3 DNA follows: TGTGCTAGTGGCCCCCCGGGGGGGTCCTACAATGAGCAGTTCTTC. The chain recombines TRBV12-5 with TRBJ2-1; the match to TRBD2 covers 8 bases. CDR1 is LGHNT and CDR2 is FRNRAP in the germline V gene. CDR3 length: 15 residues. V was clipped by 6 bases and J by 1 base; unmatched bases: 5.